The rows below give T cell receptor beta chains drawn from one sample of a study of blood T cell repertoires in COVID-19. Libraries were prepared by immunoSEQ multiplex PCR; TCRdb keeps only in-frame clonotypes and omits some of them. The sample includes more than 200,000 clones, roughly 87% of them seen just once. The specimen sequenced was PBMCs or T cells enriched from blood (not recorded which). The receptors stem from a woman in her 30s with acute COVID-19. Each CDR3 is given with its conserved first and last residue. The D gene is left open where the match is weak. Size values are once, few and many counts, or a class for expanded clones, and some rows have none.

clone_size d_call j_call v_call cdr3_nt cdr3_aa
- TRBD1 TRBJ1-2 TRBV18 TGTGCCAGCTCACCTCCGGACAGGCGATCTAACTATGGCTACACCTTC CASSPPDRRSNYGYTF
few - TRBJ2-1 TRBV9 TGTGCCAGCAGCGTAGCTACCTTGGGGCGCAATGAGCAGTTCTTC CASSVATLGRNEQFF
- - TRBJ2-1 TRBV5-4 TGTGCCAGCAGCTTGGCAAAACAGGGTATTGAGGATGAGCAGTTCTTC CASSLAKQGIEDEQFF
- TRBD2 TRBJ2-1 TRBV11-2 TGTGCCAGCAGCTCGTTTTTCGGGGGGTCTTGGGAGCAGTTCTTC CASSSFFGGSWEQFF
- - TRBJ1-6 TRBV5-1 TGCGCCAGCAGTATTGGAGGGGCGGACAATTCACCCCTCCACTTT CASSIGGADNSPLHF
- - TRBJ1-2 TRBV18 TGTGCCAGCTCACAAAGCCCGAGCTATGGCTACACCTTC CASSQSPSYGYTF
- - TRBJ1-5 TRBV2 TGTGCCAGCAGTCCTAGGACGGACTTGAATCAGCCCCAGCATTTT CASSPRTDLNQPQHF
- - TRBJ2-1 TRBV20-1 TGCAGTGCTAGAGCTTATAATGAGCAGTTCTTC CSARAYNEQFF
- - TRBJ1-3 TRBV7-8 TGTGCCAGCAGCCCAACTAGTAGTCCCCGAAACACCATATATTTT CASSPTSSPRNTIYF
- TRBD1 TRBJ2-7 TRBV5-1 TGCGCCAGCTCCAAAGACAGGGGCCGCGAGCAGTACTTC CASSKDRGREQYF
- - TRBJ2-1 TRBV11-2 TGTGCCAGCAGCTTAGAGGCTGGAGGTCACAATGAGCAGTTCTTC CASSLEAGGHNEQFF
- - TRBJ2-2 TRBV9 TGTGCCAGCAGCTATGACGTAGGACACCTGAACACCGGGGAGCTGTTTTTT CASSYDVGHLNTGELFF
- - TRBJ1-1 TRBV19 TGTGCCAGTAGTATAGTATTGGAGGATTTAGCTTTCTTT CASSIVLEDLAFF
once - TRBJ1-1 TRBV27 TGTGCCAGCAGTTTAAGAGAGAACACTGAAGCTTTCTTT CASSLRENTEAFF
- - TRBJ1-1 TRBV11-2 TGTGCCAGCAGCGCCAGCACTGAAGCTTTCTTT CASSASTEAFF
- - TRBJ1-6 TRBV5-1 TGCGCCCCTCCACGGGAGGCGATTACTGTGCGGGGCGTACCCCTCCACTTT CAPPREAITVRGVPLHF
- - TRBJ2-2 TRBV4-1 TGCGCCAGCAGCCAAGATCTTGATAGAGGCGTCCGCGGGGAGCTGTTTTTT CASSQDLDRGVRGELFF
few TRBD2 TRBJ2-7 TRBV28 TGTGCCAGCAGTTTTGCGCGGACCCTGACGGGAGGGTTTTACGAGCAGTACTTC CASSFARTLTGGFYEQYF
few TRBD1 TRBJ1-5 TRBV10-2 TGCGCCAGCAGCGACAGGGGCGGGCAGCCCCAGCATTTT CASSDRGGQPQHF
many TRBD1 TRBJ1-4 TRBV4-1 TGCGCCAGCAGCCAAGCATACCTCGGGACAGGGAGGAATGAAAAACTGTTTTTT CASSQAYLGTGRNEKLFF
- TRBD1 TRBJ1-2 TRBV15 TGTGCCACCAGTCCGGACAGGGGCCCCTATGGCTACACCTTC CATSPDRGPYGYTF
- - TRBJ2-7 TRBV19 TGTGCCAGTAGTATAGCAGGAGGACGTACCTACGAGCAGTACTTC CASSIAGGRTYEQYF
many - TRBJ1-1 TRBV27 TGTGCCAGCAGTTTACAGGGCCCCACTGAAGCTTTCTTT CASSLQGPTEAFF
- TRBD1 TRBJ2-5 TRBV25-1 TGTGCCAGCAGTCCCCCTGGGACAGGGTCCGAGACCCAGTACTTC CASSPPGTGSETQYF
- - TRBJ1-5 TRBV18 TGTGCCAGCTCACCAGAGGCCAATCAGCCCCAGCATTTT CASSPEANQPQHF
- - TRBJ1-5 TRBV27 TGTGCCAGCAGTCAAGGAGGACAGAATCAGCCCCAGCATTTT CASSQGGQNQPQHF
- - TRBJ1-2 TRBV3-1/TRBV3-2 TGTGCCAGCAGCCAAGATCGGGGAGGGGTGGATGGCTACACCTTC CASSQDRGGVDGYTF
once - TRBJ2-3 TRBV10-3 TGTGCCATCAGTGAGGGGGGACTCTCCTCCGAAGATACGCAGTATTTT CAISEGGLSSEDTQYF
- - TRBJ2-6 TRBV7-6 TGTGCCAGCAGCTCCCTGACTTCCCCTGGGGCCAACGTCCTGACTTTC CASSSLTSPGANVLTF
once - TRBJ1-1 TRBV5-4 TGTGCCAGCAGCTTGGGTTCGGGACTGATGAACACTGAAGCTTTCTTT CASSLGSGLMNTEAFF
- TRBD2 TRBJ2-1 TRBV2 TGTGCCAGCAGTGCCGGGGGGCTAGCGGGATTAAATGAGCAGTTCTTC CASSAGGLAGLNEQFF
- TRBD1 TRBJ2-7 TRBV18 TGTGCCAGCTCACCGCCGGACAGGGGGTGGTACGAGCAGTACTTC CASSPPDRGWYEQYF
- TRBD2 TRBJ2-3 TRBV15 TGTGCCACCAGCAGAGACCGACTAGCCGTTAGCACAGATACGCAGTATTTT CATSRDRLAVSTDTQYF